The rows below give T cell receptor beta chains drawn from one sample of a study of OX40 agonist ivuxolimab in advanced cancers. Produced via immunoSEQ multiplex PCR; TCRdb's table is partial and in-frame only. The sample lists around 76,000 clones; 86% were seen once. The sequences come from CD4+ or CD8+ T cells sorted from blood, collected in a trial of the OX40 agonist ivuxolimab. The receptor set was obtained from an adult with an advanced solid tumor such as melanoma, head and neck, liver or kidney cancer. The CDR3 runs from the conserved cysteine through the conserved F or W. Each record gives: D gene, J gene, clone size, V gene, CDR3 DNA, CDR3 protein. The D gene is left open where the match is weak. Clone size is given for some rows only: seen once, a few or many times, or a class if the clone is expanded.

D: .; J: TRBJ2-3; size: .; V: TRBV29-1; DNA: TGCAGCGTTGAAGGCGCGGGTGTGCCCAGGACAGATACGCAGTATTTT; CDR3: CSVEGAGVPRTDTQYF
D: TRBD2; J: TRBJ2-7; size: .; V: TRBV28; DNA: TGTGCCAGCAGGAGAGCGGGAGCGTCCTACGAGCAGTACTTC; CDR3: CASRRAGASYEQYF
D: TRBD1; J: TRBJ1-4; size: .; V: TRBV28; DNA: TGTGCCAGCAGCTTAACAGGGGCAACTAATGAAAAACTGTTTTTT; CDR3: CASSLTGATNEKLFF
D: .; J: TRBJ2-1; size: .; V: TRBV5-1; DNA: TGCGCCAGCAGCCCACACAAGATTTACTACAATGAGCAGTTCTTC; CDR3: CASSPHKIYYNEQFF
D: .; J: TRBJ1-6; size: .; V: TRBV28; DNA: TGTGCCAGCAGTTACGGGCAAAATAATTCACCCCTCCACTTC; CDR3: CASSYGQNNSPLHF
D: .; J: TRBJ1-2; size: .; V: TRBV27; DNA: TGTGCCAGCAGTTTATCCAGACTCGCTAACTATGGCTACACCTTC; CDR3: CASSLSRLANYGYTF
D: .; J: TRBJ1-1; size: few; V: TRBV16; DNA: TGTGCCAGCAGCCCAGCTAGTCAGCTCAGTGGATTAAGAATGGGCTTT; CDR3: CASSPASQLSGLRMGF
D: TRBD1; J: TRBJ2-5; size: .; V: TRBV11-2; DNA: TGTGCCAGCAGCTTGCGGACAGGGGGACAAGAGACCCAGTACTTC; CDR3: CASSLRTGGQETQYF
D: .; J: TRBJ1-3; size: .; V: TRBV6-1; DNA: TGTGCCAGCTCGGACAGAAACTCTGGAAACACCATATATTTT; CDR3: CASSDRNSGNTIYF
D: .; J: TRBJ2-3; size: .; V: TRBV6-1; DNA: TGTGCCAGCAGGGGCAGGGGCACAGATACGCAGTATTTT; CDR3: CASRGRGTDTQYF
D: .; J: TRBJ2-2; size: .; V: TRBV2; DNA: TGTGCCAGCAGTGAAAACAGTCCGAACACCGGGGAGCTGTTTTTT; CDR3: CASSENSPNTGELFF
D: .; J: TRBJ2-1; size: .; V: TRBV10-3; DNA: TGTGCCTCGGGCGGGGTCAAGAACAATGAGCAGTTCTTC; CDR3: CASGGVKNNEQFF
D: .; J: TRBJ1-4; size: .; V: TRBV19; DNA: TGTGCCAGTAGTTCGTGGGGGACTAATGAAAAACTGTTTTTT; CDR3: CASSSWGTNEKLFF
D: TRBD1; J: TRBJ2-3; size: .; V: TRBV19; DNA: TGTGCCAGTAGTATGGGACAGGGGGCAGATACGCAGTATTTT; CDR3: CASSMGQGADTQYF
D: TRBD1; J: TRBJ2-1; size: once; V: TRBV2; DNA: TGTGGACAGGGTGGACAGGCCTACAATGAGCAGTTCTTC; CDR3: CGQGGQAYNEQFF
D: .; J: TRBJ1-1; size: .; V: TRBV19; DNA: TGTGCCAGTAGTACCCGACCCGGGACAAAGAACACTGAAGCTTTCTTT; CDR3: CASSTRPGTKNTEAFF
D: .; J: TRBJ2-3; size: .; V: TRBV6-6; DNA: TGTGCCAGCAGACCCACCGCGGGGGCCGGGGATACGCAGTATTTT; CDR3: CASRPTAGAGDTQYF
D: .; J: TRBJ1-5; size: few; V: TRBV7-9; DNA: TGTGCCAGCAGCTTAGTTGGGCGGAATCAGCCCCAGCATTTT; CDR3: CASSLVGRNQPQHF
D: .; J: TRBJ2-3; size: .; V: TRBV7-9; DNA: TGTGCCAGCAGCTCGAACACAGATACGCAGTATTTT; CDR3: CASSSNTDTQYF
D: .; J: TRBJ1-2; size: .; V: TRBV20-1; DNA: TGCAGTGCGGAGGGCTATGGCTACACCTTC; CDR3: CSAEGYGYTF
D: TRBD1; J: TRBJ1-1; size: .; V: TRBV19; DNA: TGTGCCAGTAGTATAGTGGCAGGGGGCATCACTGAAGCTTTCTTT; CDR3: CASSIVAGGITEAFF
D: .; J: TRBJ2-3; size: few; V: TRBV5-4; DNA: TGTGCCAGTAGGACAGGGACTAGCCGCACAGATACGCAGTATTTT; CDR3: CASRTGTSRTDTQYF
D: TRBD2; J: TRBJ2-5; size: few; V: TRBV28; DNA: TGTGCCAGCAGTTCCCCGACTAGCGGGGGGGCCCAGTACTTC; CDR3: CASSSPTSGGAQYF
D: TRBD1; J: TRBJ1-5; size: .; V: TRBV28; DNA: TGTGCCAGCAGTCCCATCGACAGGGGAGGGAGGAATCAGCCCCAGCATTTT; CDR3: CASSPIDRGGRNQPQHF
D: TRBD1; J: TRBJ2-7; size: .; V: TRBV2; DNA: TGTGCCAGCATGACAGGGGCCCCCCCATACGAGCAGTACTTC; CDR3: CASMTGAPPYEQYF
D: .; J: TRBJ1-3; size: .; V: TRBV30; DNA: TGTGCCAGCTCTCACAGGGCCACTGGAAACACCATATATTTT; CDR3: CASSHRATGNTIYF
D: .; J: TRBJ1-2; size: .; V: TRBV28; DNA: TGTGCCAGCAGTGAGGGGCTTGAGGACTATGGCTACACCTTC; CDR3: CASSEGLEDYGYTF
D: .; J: TRBJ1-4; size: once; V: TRBV5-8; DNA: TGTGCCAGCAGCGATGGACAGAGAACCAATGAAAAACTGTTTTTT; CDR3: CASSDGQRTNEKLFF
D: TRBD1; J: TRBJ2-5; size: .; V: TRBV10-3; DNA: TGTGCCATCAGCGGGACAGACCAAGAGACCCAGTACTTC; CDR3: CAISGTDQETQYF
D: .; J: TRBJ1-5; size: .; V: TRBV5-1; DNA: TGCGCCAGCAGCTTGGAGTCAGGGGTGAATCAGCCCCAGCATTTT; CDR3: CASSLESGVNQPQHF
D: .; J: TRBJ1-6; size: .; V: TRBV28; DNA: TGTGCCAGCAGTTTAGTACAGGATGGTTCACCCCTCCACTTT; CDR3: CASSLVQDGSPLHF
D: TRBD1; J: TRBJ1-5; size: once; V: TRBV23-1; DNA: TGCGCCAGCACCCCAGGGCGGGGACAGGGTCCTTGGAGCAATCAGCCCCAGCATTTT; CDR3: CASTPGRGQGPWSNQPQHF
D: .; J: TRBJ1-2; size: few; V: TRBV19; DNA: TGTGCCAGTAGTACCCACCAGGGAGTCGGCTATGGCTACACCTTC; CDR3: CASSTHQGVGYGYTF
D: TRBD2; J: TRBJ2-5; size: .; V: TRBV15; DNA: TGTGCCACCAGCAGAGGAACTGGGACTAGCTTGATGGAGACCCAGTACTTC; CDR3: CATSRGTGTSLMETQYF
D: TRBD1; J: TRBJ1-5; size: few; V: TRBV28; DNA: TGTGCCAGCAGTTTAGATTCAGGGGGCGCGAATCAGCCCCAGCATTTT; CDR3: CASSLDSGGANQPQHF
D: TRBD1; J: TRBJ2-1; size: .; V: TRBV6-6; DNA: TGTGCCAGCAGTTCCCCGACAGGGACCTACAATGAGCAGTTCTTC; CDR3: CASSSPTGTYNEQFF
D: .; J: TRBJ2-2; size: .; V: TRBV5-1; DNA: TGCGCCAGCAGTAACGGACAGCTAATTAACACCGGGGAGCTGTTTTTT; CDR3: CASSNGQLINTGELFF
D: .; J: TRBJ2-1; size: .; V: TRBV5-1; DNA: TGCGCCAGCAGTCGGGAGCGAGGCAATGAGCAGTTCTTC; CDR3: CASSRERGNEQFF
D: TRBD1; J: TRBJ1-5; size: .; V: TRBV19; DNA: TGTGCCAGTAGACCCAGGGGGCATAGCAATCAGCCCCAGCATTTT; CDR3: CASRPRGHSNQPQHF
D: TRBD1; J: TRBJ2-5; size: .; V: TRBV9; DNA: TGTGCCAGCAGCGCCGAACCTCGGCCAGGGGGCCAAGAGACCCAGTACTTC; CDR3: CASSAEPRPGGQETQYF
D: TRBD2; J: TRBJ2-4; size: .; V: TRBV11-2; DNA: TGTGCCAGCAGCCCAAGCGGGGGGAAAAACATTCAGTACTTC; CDR3: CASSPSGGKNIQYF
D: TRBD2; J: TRBJ2-5; size: .; V: TRBV5-8; DNA: TGTGCCAGCAGCTCCCCCCCGGGACTAGCGGGAGAGACCCAGTACTTC; CDR3: CASSSPPGLAGETQYF
D: .; J: TRBJ2-7; size: .; V: TRBV6-1; DNA: TGTGCCAGCAGTGAAGGGCAGGAGCGTGACGAGCAGTACTTC; CDR3: CASSEGQERDEQYF
D: .; J: TRBJ1-4; size: .; V: TRBV5-1; DNA: TGCGCCAGCAGTCTCCAGGGTAATGAAAAACTGTTTTTT; CDR3: CASSLQGNEKLFF
D: .; J: TRBJ2-7; size: .; V: TRBV2; DNA: TGTGCCACCGCAGGGGAGCCCTACGAGCAGTACTTC; CDR3: CATAGEPYEQYF
D: .; J: TRBJ2-5; size: .; V: TRBV5-4; DNA: TGTGCCAGCAGCTTGGCCGGCTGGGGGCTGGGAGAGACCCAGTACTTC; CDR3: CASSLAGWGLGETQYF
D: .; J: TRBJ2-1; size: .; V: TRBV7-2; DNA: TGTGCCAGCAGTTTCGCCGGGACGGACAATGAGCAGTTCTTC; CDR3: CASSFAGTDNEQFF
D: TRBD2; J: TRBJ2-1; size: .; V: TRBV7-9; DNA: TGTGCCAGCAGCTCCCCCGGACTAGCGGGAGGGTCTGAGCAGTTCTTC; CDR3: CASSSPGLAGGSEQFF
D: .; J: TRBJ2-7; size: .; V: TRBV28; DNA: TGTGCCAGCATACCCTCAGGGGGGCGCTCCTACGAGCAGTACTTC; CDR3: CASIPSGGRSYEQYF
D: TRBD1; J: TRBJ2-7; size: few; V: TRBV27; DNA: TGTGCCAGCAGTCCTTCGCCGGGACGGACAGGATTCACCGAGCAGTACTTC; CDR3: CASSPSPGRTGFTEQYF
D: .; J: TRBJ1-3; size: .; V: TRBV9; DNA: TGTGCCAGCAGCGCGGACTCCAGGCCTGGAAACACCATATATTTT; CDR3: CASSADSRPGNTIYF
D: .; J: TRBJ2-3; size: .; V: TRBV9; DNA: TGTGCCAGCAGCCCCGAGGGACGGATCACAGATACGCAGTATTTT; CDR3: CASSPEGRITDTQYF
D: TRBD1; J: TRBJ1-5; size: few; V: TRBV25-1; DNA: TGTGCCAGCAGTGATAACAGGGGGCCGAATCAGCCCCAGCATTTT; CDR3: CASSDNRGPNQPQHF
D: .; J: TRBJ2-7; size: .; V: TRBV5-4; DNA: TGTGCCAGCAGCTTGACTGGATACGAGCAGTACTTC; CDR3: CASSLTGYEQYF
D: TRBD2; J: TRBJ2-1; size: .; V: TRBV15; DNA: TGTGCCACCAGCAGAGATCCTGGGACTAGCGGGGGCAGCTCCTACAATGAGCAGTTCTTC; CDR3: CATSRDPGTSGGSSYNEQFF
D: .; J: TRBJ2-5; size: .; V: TRBV10-3; DNA: TGTGCCATCAGTGAGTCCTCGGAGACCCAGTACTTC; CDR3: CAISESSETQYF
D: .; J: TRBJ2-3; size: .; V: TRBV2; DNA: TGTGCCATCGACGAGGGCCAGGGTCCCGCAGATACGCAGTATTTT; CDR3: CAIDEGQGPADTQYF
D: TRBD1; J: TRBJ2-7; size: .; V: TRBV19; DNA: TGTGCCAGTAGTGAACAGGGGTGGTACGAGCAGTACTTC; CDR3: CASSEQGWYEQYF